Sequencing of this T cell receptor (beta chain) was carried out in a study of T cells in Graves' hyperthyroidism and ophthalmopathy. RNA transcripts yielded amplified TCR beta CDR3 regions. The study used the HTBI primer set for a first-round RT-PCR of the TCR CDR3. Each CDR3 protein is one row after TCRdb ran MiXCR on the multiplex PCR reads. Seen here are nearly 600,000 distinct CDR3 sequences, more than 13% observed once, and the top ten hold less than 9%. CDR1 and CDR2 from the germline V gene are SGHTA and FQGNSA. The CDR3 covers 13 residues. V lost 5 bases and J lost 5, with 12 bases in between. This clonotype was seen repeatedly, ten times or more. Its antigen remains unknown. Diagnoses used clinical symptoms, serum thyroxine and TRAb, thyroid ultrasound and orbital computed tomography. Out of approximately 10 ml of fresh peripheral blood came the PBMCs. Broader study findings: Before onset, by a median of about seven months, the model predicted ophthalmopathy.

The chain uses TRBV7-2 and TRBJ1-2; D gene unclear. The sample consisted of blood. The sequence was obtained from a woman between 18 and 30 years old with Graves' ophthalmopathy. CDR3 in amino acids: CASSGVRTYGYTF. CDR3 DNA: TGTGCCAGCAGCGGGGTTCGAACGTATGGCTACACCTTC.